The text below deals with one T cell receptor (beta chain). Here immunoSEQ multiplex PCR was the method, and the copy in TCRdb shows in-frame clones only, minus some. The sample has approximately 110,000 clones, around 76% seen once; the top ten hold 4.5% to 6%. Seattle patient enrollment occurred during active infection, with longitudinal follow-up thereafter. This sample is drawn from a study of blood T cell repertoires in COVID-19. On the study more broadly: There were acute and convalescent COVID-19 samples, and they came from the United States, Italy and Spain. T cells, B-cell-depleted T cells, or PBMCs provided the cDNA or gDNA that served as material.

This CDR3 has 11 residues. Germline lookup yields CDR1 SEHNR and CDR2 FQNEAQ (reference sequence). Trimming stripped 5 bases from V and 2 bases from J, with 3 bases between. The genes are TRBV7-9 and TRBJ2-5; D gene unclear. Input material: peripheral blood. The sequence came from a man at least 80 years old with COVID-19, enrolled during active disease. CDR3 sequence reads: CASSQQETQYF. CDR3 sequence (DNA): TGTGCCAGCAGCCAACAAGAGACCCAGTACTTC.